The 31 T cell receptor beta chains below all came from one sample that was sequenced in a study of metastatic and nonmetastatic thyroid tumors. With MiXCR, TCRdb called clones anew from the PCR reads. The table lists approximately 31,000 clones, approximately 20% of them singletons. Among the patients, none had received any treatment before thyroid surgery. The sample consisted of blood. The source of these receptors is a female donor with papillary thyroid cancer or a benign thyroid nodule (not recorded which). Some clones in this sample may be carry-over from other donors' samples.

The CDR3 loop is CASSPGAGLNYGYTF. The CDR3 nucleotides are TGCGCCAGCAGCCCCGGGGCAGGCCTTAACTATGGCTACACCTTC. J is TRBJ1-2 and V is TRBV4-1; TRBD1 is a possible D gene (5 bases). This CDR3 is 15 amino acids long. The germline V gene encodes CDR1 MGHRA and CDR2 YSYEKL. V was trimmed by 4 bases and J by 1 base, leaving 13 bases between them.

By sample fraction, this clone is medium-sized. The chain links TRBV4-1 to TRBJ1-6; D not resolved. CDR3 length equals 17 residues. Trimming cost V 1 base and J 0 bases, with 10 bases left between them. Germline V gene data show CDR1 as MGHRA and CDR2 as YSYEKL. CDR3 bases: TGCGCCAGCAGCCAAGTGATCCAGAGCTCCTATAATTCACCCCTCCACTTT. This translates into CASSQVIQSSYNSPLHF.

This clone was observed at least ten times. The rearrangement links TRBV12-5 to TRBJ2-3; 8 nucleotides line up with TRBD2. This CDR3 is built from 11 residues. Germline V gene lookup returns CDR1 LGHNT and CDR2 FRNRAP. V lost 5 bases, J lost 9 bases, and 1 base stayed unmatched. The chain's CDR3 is CASGTGGTQYF. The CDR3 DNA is TGTGCTAGTGGTACGGGGGGGACGCAGTATTTT.

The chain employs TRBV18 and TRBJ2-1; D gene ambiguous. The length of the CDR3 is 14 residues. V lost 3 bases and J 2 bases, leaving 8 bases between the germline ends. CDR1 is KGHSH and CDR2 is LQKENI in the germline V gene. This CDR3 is CASSPTQAYNEQFF. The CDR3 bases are TGTGCCAGCTCACCCACGCAAGCCTACAATGAGCAGTTCTTC.

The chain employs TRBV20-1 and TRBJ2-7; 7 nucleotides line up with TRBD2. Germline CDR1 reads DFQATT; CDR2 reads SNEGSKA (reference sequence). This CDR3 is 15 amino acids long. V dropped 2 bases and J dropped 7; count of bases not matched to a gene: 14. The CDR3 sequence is CSARPRLAVFREQYF. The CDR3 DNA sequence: TGCAGTGCTAGACCCCGGCTAGCGGTATTTCGAGAGCAGTACTTC.

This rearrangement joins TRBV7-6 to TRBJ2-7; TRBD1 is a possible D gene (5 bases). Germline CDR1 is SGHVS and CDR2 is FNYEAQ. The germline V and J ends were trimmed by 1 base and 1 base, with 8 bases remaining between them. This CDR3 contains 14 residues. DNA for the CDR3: TGTGCCAGCAGCTTAGGCGACAGTTCCTACGAGCAGTACTTC. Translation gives CASSLGDSSYEQYF.

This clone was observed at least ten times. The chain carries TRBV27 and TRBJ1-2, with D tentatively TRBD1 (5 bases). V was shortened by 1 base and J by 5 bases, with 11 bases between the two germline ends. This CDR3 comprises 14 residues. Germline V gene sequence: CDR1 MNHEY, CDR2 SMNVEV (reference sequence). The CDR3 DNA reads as TGTGCCAGCAGTTTATACGGGGCGGAGTATGGCTACACCTTC. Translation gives CASSLYGAEYGYTF.

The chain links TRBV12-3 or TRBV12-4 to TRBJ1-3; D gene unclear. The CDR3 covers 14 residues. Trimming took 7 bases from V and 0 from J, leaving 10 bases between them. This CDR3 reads CASIPLNSGNTIYF. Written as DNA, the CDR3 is TGTGCCAGCATCCCCCTAAACTCTGGAAACACCATATATTTT.

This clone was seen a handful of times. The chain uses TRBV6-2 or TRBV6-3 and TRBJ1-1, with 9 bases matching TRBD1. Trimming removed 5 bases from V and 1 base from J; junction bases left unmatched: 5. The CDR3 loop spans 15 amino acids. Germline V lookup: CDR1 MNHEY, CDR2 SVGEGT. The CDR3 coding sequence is TGTGCCAGCAGTGATCCGGGACAGGGGAACACTGAAGCTTTCTTT. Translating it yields CASSDPGQGNTEAFF.

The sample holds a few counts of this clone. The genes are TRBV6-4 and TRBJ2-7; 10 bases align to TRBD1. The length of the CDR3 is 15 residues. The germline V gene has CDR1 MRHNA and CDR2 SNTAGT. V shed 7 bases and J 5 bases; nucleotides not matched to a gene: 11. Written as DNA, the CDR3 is TGTGCCAGCACACCTAGACAGGGGGCTCGGGACGAGCAGTACTTC. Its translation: CASTPRQGARDEQYF.

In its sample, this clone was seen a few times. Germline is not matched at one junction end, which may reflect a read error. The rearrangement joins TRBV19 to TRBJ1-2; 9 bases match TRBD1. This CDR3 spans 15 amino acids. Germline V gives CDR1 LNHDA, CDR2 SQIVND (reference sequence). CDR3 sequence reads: CASRRGQGGDYCYTF. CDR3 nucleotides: TGTGCCAGCCGGAGGGGACAGGGTGGTGACTATTGCTACACCTTC.

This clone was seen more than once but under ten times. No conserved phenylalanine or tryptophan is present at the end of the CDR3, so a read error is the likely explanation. CDR3 sequence: CASTRVRGSDTQYS. The CDR3 nucleotides are TGTGCCAGCACTAGAGTTAGGGGTTCCGATACGCAGTATTCT. The J gene is TRBJ2-3, the V gene TRBV6-1; D perhaps matches TRBD1 (5 bases). The germline V gene has CDR1 MNHNS and CDR2 SASEGT. Trimming pared 7 bases from V and 6 bases from J, leaving 17 bases between. This CDR3 is 14 amino acids long.

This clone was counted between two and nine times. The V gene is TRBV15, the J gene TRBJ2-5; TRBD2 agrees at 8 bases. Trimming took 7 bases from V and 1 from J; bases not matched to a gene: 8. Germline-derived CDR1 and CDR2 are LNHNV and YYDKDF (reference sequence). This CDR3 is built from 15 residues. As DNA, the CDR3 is TGTGCCACCAAGGAAGGCGGGGGGAGCCAAGAGACCCAGTACTTC. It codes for CATKEGGGSQETQYF.

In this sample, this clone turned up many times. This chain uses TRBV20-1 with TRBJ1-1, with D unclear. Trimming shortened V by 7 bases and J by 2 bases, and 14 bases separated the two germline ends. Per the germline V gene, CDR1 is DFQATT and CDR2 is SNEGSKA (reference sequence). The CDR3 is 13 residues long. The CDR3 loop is CSGPVQANTEAFF. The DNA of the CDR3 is TGCAGTGGCCCTGTCCAGGCAAACACTGAAGCTTTCTTT.

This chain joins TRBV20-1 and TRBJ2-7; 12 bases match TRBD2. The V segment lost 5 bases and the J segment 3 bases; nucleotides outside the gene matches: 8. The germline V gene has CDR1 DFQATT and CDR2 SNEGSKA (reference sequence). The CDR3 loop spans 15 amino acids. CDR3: CSAQAGLAGFYEQYF. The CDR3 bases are TGCAGTGCTCAGGCGGGACTAGCGGGTTTCTACGAGCAGTACTTC.

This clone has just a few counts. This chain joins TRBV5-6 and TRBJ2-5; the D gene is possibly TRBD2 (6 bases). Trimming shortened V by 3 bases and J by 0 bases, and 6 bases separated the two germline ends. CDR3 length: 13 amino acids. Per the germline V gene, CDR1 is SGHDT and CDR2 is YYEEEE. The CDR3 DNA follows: TGTGCCAGCAGCTGGAGGGACCAAGAGACCCAGTACTTC. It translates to CASSWRDQETQYF.

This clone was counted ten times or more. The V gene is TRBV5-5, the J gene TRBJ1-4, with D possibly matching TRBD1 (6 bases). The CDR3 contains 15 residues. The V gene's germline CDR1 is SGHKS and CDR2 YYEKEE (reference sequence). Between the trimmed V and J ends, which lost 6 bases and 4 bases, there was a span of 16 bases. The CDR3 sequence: CASTYQWGLNEKLFF. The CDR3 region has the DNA TGTGCCAGCACCTACCAATGGGGGCTTAATGAAAAACTGTTTTTT.

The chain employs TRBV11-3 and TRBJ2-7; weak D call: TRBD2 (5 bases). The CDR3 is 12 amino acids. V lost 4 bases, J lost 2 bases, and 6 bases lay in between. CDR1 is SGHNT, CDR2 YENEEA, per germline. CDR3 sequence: CASSSGAYEQYF. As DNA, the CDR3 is TGTGCCAGCAGCTCCGGGGCCTACGAGCAGTACTTC.

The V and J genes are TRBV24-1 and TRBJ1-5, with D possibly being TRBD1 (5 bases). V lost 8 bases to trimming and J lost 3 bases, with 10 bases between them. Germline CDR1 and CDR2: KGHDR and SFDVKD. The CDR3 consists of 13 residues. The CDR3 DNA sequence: TGTGCCACCAAAGCACAGGTCAATCAGCCCCAGCATTTT. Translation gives CATKAQVNQPQHF.

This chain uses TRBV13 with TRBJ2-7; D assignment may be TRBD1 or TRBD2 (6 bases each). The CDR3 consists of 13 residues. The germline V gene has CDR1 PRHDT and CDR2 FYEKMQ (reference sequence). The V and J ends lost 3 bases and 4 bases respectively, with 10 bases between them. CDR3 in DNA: TGTGCCAGCAGCTTGGGGGGCGGATACGAGCAGTACTTC. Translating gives CASSLGGGYEQYF. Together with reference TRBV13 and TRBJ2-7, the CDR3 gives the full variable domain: AAGVIQSPRHLIKEKRETATLKCYPIPRHDTVYWYQQGPGQDPQFLISFYEKMQSDKGSIPDRFSAQQFSDYHSELNMSSLELGDSALYFCASSLGGGYEQYFGPGTRLTVT.

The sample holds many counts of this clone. CDR3 bases: TGTGCCAGCAACCTAGCGGGGGTCACAGATACGCAGTATTTT. It yields the protein CASNLAGVTDTQYF. The chain is built from TRBV6-1 and TRBJ2-3; 10 bases map to TRBD2. The CDR3 covers 14 residues. Germline V CDR1 and CDR2: MNHNS, SASEGT. Trimming took 7 bases from V and 2 from J; bases not matched to a gene: 3.

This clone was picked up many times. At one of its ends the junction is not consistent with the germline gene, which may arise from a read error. The CDR3 loop is CASTQPGSDEQFF. In nucleotides, the CDR3 is TGTGCCAGCACCCAACCGGGGTCTGATGAGCAGTTCTTC. V gene TRBV14 combines with J gene TRBJ2-1, with a tentative D call TRBD2 (5 bases). Germline values: CDR1 SGHDN, CDR2 FVKESK. CDR3 length: 13 residues.

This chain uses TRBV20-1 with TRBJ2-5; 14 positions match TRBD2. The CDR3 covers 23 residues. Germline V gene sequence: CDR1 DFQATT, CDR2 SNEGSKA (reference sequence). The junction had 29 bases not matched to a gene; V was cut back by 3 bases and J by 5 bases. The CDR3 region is CSARGYREALSWGTSGSRETQYF. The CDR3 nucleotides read TGCAGTGCTAGGGGGTACAGGGAAGCTTTATCCTGGGGGACTAGCGGGAGCCGGGAGACCCAGTACTTC.

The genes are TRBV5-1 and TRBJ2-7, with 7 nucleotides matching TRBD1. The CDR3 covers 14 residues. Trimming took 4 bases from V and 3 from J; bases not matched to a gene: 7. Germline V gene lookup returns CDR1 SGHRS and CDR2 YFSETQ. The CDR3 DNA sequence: TGCGCCAGCAGCCCCGGACAGGTTGGCTACGAGCAGTACTTC. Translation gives CASSPGQVGYEQYF.

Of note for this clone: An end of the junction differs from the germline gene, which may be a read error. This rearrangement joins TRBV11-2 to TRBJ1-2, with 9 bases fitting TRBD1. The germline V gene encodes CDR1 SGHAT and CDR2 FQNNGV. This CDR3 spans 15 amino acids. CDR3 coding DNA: TGTGCCGGCAGCTCGGGACAGGGCGTAATCTATGGCTACACCTTC. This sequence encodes CAGSSGQGVIYGYTF.

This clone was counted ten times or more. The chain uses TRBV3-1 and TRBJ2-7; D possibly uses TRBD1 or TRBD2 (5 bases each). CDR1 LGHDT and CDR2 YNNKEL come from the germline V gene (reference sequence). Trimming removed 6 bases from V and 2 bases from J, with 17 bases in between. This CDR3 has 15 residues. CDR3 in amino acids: CASSRSGTLAYEQYF. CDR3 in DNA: TGTGCCAGCAGTCGAAGTGGGACGTTAGCCTACGAGCAGTACTTC.

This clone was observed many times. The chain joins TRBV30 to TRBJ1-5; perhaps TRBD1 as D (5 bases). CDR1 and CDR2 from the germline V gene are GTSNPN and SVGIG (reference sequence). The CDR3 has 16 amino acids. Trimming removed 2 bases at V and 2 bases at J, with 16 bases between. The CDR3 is CAWSTTPQGGNQPQHF. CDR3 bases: TGTGCCTGGAGTACAACTCCTCAGGGAGGCAATCAGCCCCAGCATTTT.

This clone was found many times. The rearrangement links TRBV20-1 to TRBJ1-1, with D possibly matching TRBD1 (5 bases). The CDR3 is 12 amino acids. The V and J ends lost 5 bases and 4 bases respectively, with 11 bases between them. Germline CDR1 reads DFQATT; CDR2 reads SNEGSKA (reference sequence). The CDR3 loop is CSADRVGTEAFF. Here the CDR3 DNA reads TGCAGTGCTGACAGAGTCGGCACTGAAGCTTTCTTT.

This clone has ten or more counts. CDR3 amino acids: CASSLNREEGYTF. The CDR3 region has the DNA TGTGCCAGCAGTTTGAACAGGGAGGAGGGCTACACCTTC. This sequence joins TRBV28 and TRBJ1-2; TRBD1 might be the D (6 bases). Trimming removed 3 bases at V and 8 bases at J, with 13 bases between. From germline, CDR1 is MDHEN and CDR2 SYDVKM. This CDR3 is built from 13 residues.

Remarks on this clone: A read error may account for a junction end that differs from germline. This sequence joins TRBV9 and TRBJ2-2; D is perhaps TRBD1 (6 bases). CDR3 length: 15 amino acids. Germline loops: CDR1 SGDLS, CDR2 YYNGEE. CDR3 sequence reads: CASSVFPRDTWELFF. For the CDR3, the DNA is TGTGCCAGCAGCGTATTCCCCAGGGACACCTGGGAGCTGTTTTTT.

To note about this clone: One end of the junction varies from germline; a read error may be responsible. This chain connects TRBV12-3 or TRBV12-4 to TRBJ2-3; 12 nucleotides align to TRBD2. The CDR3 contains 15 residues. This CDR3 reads CACSLTSGGTDTQDF. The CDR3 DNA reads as TGTGCCTGCAGTCTTACTAGCGGGGGGACAGATACGCAGGATTTT.